This TCR beta chain was observed in a study of blood T cells in healthy people across ages (dated by TCRdb to about 2015). Background for the entire study: In model experiments, template switching captured roughly one uniquely barcoded TCR beta cDNA molecule for every two T cells. The study measured age-related changes in TCR beta repertoire diversity using deep sequencing normalized with unique cDNA molecular identifiers. Four age groups were formed from the donors: young (average roughly 16 years), middle-aged (around 40), aged (62) and long-lived (82). To avoid experimental bias, donors of different ages were distributed randomly across sequencing lanes. The study analyzed two additional independent replicas of 1 million unique cDNA reads from the same blood draw for two donors, one aged 18 to 30 and one aged 80 or older. The study at large found these results: Because profiling used bulk unsorted PBMCs, naive and antigen-experienced compartments could not be compared conclusively. Observed TCR beta diversity per million T cells fell roughly linearly with age, and a significant reduction was already apparent by age around 40. Compared with the aged group, the long-lived group had more naive CD4+ T cells, fewer expanded clones and increased TCR diversity, a pattern suggesting age selection. Estimates of total diversity based on one million sequenced T cells were considered lower bounds and underestimates. There was a strong correlation between observed TCR beta diversity and the percentage of naive T cells measured by flow cytometry. The CMV infection status of donors was not known, potentially confounding age-related changes in expanded clonotypes.

Systemically healthy Caucasian individuals from Russia, over 30 in total and aged about 6 to 95 years, were included as donors. Each donor gave 8 to 10 milliliters of peripheral blood, collected into EDTA-treated Vacutainer tubes. PBMCs were isolated by Ficoll-Paque density-gradient centrifugation, with at least 6 million obtained per sample. Total RNA was extracted from PBMCs with Trizol reagent, with at least 6 micrograms obtained per sample. Naive CD45RAhigh/CD27high T cell percentages were measured by flow cytometry on a PBMC aliquot from every donor. The library came from 5' RACE. Instrument used: Illumina HiSeq 2500. A second roughly 6 to 12 cycle PCR used a sample-barcoded 5' primer and a J-beta primer mix. Each TCR beta cDNA molecule received a unique molecular identifier from a template-switch 5' adaptor carrying 12 random nucleotides. Each sample yielded at least 3 million CDR3-containing paired-end reads. First-strand cDNA was synthesized from all RNA with the Mint cDNA synthesis kit, primed by a TRBC-specific oligonucleotide. Following uracil-DNA glycosylase treatment, all cDNA underwent a first 18-cycle PCR with the universal primers M1SS and BC2_uni_R. The original pipeline was this. For normalization, 1 million high-quality reads, each with a distinct molecular identifier, were randomly selected from each sample. Instead of being binned into consensus sequences, reads with shared molecular identifiers were discarded. MiTCR, set to a Q25 quality threshold and the strictest error-elimination algorithm, was used for CDR3 identification, clonotype clustering and error correction. A nonparametric unseen species model with Euler transformation was used to estimate a lower bound on total TCR beta diversity. TCRdb reworked the public reads: Q25 trimming with fastp, MiXCR clone assembly, productive beta chains retained. Rows are unified per CDR3 protein, each entry keeping the most common DNA and genes. The V and J calls here are based on TCRdb, not the publication. In all, the sample holds under 1 million distinct CDR3 sequences, and under 45% of those were seen once. Around 18% of the sample comes from the top ten.

The germline V gene (reference sequence) gives CDR1 as GTSNPN and CDR2 as SVGIG. Measured from the cysteine to the phenylalanine, the CDR3 is 13 residues long. The read is trimmed to its CDR3 DNA, 39 bases read in frame from base 1. The V and J ends are trimmed by 4 bases and 2 bases, leaving 12 bases between them. This clonotype was found a few times. Its antigen specificity is not known. Qualities for individual bases were not recorded, and no much larger clone is one base off. The source of this sequence is a man aged 55 to 70 in good health. The source material was blood. Recombination linked TRBV30 to TRBJ2-7; no D gene is confidently identified. CDR3 reads: CAWNKGRAYEQYF. Here is the DNA: TGTGCCTGGAATAAAGGGCGTGCCTACGAGCAGTACTTC.